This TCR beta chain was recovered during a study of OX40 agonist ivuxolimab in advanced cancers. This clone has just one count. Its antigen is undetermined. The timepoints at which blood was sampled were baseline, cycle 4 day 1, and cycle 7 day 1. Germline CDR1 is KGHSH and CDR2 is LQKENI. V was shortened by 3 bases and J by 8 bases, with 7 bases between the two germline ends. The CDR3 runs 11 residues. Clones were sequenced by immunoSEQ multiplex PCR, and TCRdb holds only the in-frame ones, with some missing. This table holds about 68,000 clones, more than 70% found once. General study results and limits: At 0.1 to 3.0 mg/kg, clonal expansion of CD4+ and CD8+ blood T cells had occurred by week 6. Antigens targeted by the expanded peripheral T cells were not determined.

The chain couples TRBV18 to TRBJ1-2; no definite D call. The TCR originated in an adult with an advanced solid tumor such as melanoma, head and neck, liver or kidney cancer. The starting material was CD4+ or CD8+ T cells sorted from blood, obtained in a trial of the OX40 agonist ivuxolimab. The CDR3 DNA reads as TGTGCCAGCTCACCGGCGGTCGGCTACACCTTC. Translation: CASSPAVGYTF.